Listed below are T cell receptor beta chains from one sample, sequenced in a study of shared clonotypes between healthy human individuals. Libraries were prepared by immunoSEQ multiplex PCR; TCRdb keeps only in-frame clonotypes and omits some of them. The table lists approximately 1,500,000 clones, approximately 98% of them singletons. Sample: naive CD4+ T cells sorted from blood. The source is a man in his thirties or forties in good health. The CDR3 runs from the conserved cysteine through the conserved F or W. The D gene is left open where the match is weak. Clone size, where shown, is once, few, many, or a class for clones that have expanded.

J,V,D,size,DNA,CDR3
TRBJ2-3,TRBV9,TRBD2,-,TGTGCCAGCAGCCCCCGGTCGGTAGCGGGAGGCACAGATACGCAGTATTTT,CASSPRSVAGGTDTQYF
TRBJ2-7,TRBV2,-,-,TGTGCCAGCACCGCCGTGGGGGGAAGGAACGAGCAGTACTTC,CASTAVGGRNEQYF
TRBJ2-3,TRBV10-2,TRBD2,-,TGCGCCAGCACCTGGGGGGCCGGGACTAGCGGGAGTGGCACAGATACGCAGTATTTT,CASTWGAGTSGSGTDTQYF
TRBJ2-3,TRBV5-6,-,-,TGTGCCAGCAGCCCCGGACAGTTCACAGATACGCAGTATTTT,CASSPGQFTDTQYF
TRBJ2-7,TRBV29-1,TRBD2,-,TGCAGCGTTGAAGGACTAGCGGAACGGGGTGAGCAGTACTTC,CSVEGLAERGEQYF
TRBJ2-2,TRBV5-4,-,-,TGTGCCAGCAGCGAGCAGGGACTCAGCCCCGGGGAGCTGTTTTTT,CASSEQGLSPGELFF
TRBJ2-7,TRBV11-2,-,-,TGTGCCAGCAGTAAGACTAGATTGGGAGAGCAGTACTTC,CASSKTRLGEQYF
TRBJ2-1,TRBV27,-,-,TGTGCCAGCAGTCTCCGCCTATTAGCGGATTCCTACAATGAGCAGTTCTTC,CASSLRLLADSYNEQFF
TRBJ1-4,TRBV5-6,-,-,TGTGCCAGCAGTCACAGGATAAATGAAAAACTGTTTTTT,CASSHRINEKLFF
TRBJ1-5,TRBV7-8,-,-,TGTGCCAGCAGCTCCAGGGTTGGCAATCAGCCCCAGCATTTT,CASSSRVGNQPQHF
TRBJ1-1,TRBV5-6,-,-,TGTGCCAGCAGCCCGATTCAGGGTCCCACTGAAGCTTTCTTT,CASSPIQGPTEAFF
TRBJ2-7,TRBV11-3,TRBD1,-,TGTGCCAGCAGCTATCGACAGGGACCTATCTACGAGCAGTACTTC,CASSYRQGPIYEQYF
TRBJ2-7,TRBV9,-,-,TGTGCCAGCAGCGTAGGAAGTTTGCCCTTGGAGCAGTACTTC,CASSVGSLPLEQYF
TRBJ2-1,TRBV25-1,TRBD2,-,TGTGCCAGCAGTGAAAGCGTCGGACTAGCGGGAGTCTATGAGCAGTTCTTC,CASSESVGLAGVYEQFF
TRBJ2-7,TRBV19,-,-,TGTGCCAGTAGTCCCGGAGGCGGGATAAGGTCGAAGAACGAGCAGTACTTC,CASSPGGGIRSKNEQYF
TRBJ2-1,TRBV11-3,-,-,TGTGCCAGCAGTCCCGGGACACGGGGCGACAATGAGCAGTTCTTC,CASSPGTRGDNEQFF
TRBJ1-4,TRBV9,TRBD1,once,TGTGCCAGCAGCGTGACAGGGGTTCGGGAAAAACTGTTTTTT,CASSVTGVREKLFF
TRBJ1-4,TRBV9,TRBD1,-,TGTGCCAGCAGCTACCGACAGGGTGAAAAACTGTTTTTT,CASSYRQGEKLFF
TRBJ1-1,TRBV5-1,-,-,TGCGCCAGCAGCTTTCTTGGCGGGGATCGCACTGAAGCTTTCTTT,CASSFLGGDRTEAFF
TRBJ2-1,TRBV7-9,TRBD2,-,TGTGCCAGCAGCTTAGGAGGACTAGTCGGGAATGAGCAGTTCTTC,CASSLGGLVGNEQFF
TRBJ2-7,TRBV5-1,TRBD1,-,TGCGCCAGCAGCTTGGACCCGGGACAGGGGACCGAGCAGTACTTC,CASSLDPGQGTEQYF
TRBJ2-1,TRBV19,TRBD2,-,TGTGCCAGTAGCGGACTAGCGGGAGCCTCCTACAATGAGCAGTTCTTC,CASSGLAGASYNEQFF
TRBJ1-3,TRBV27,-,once,TGTGCCAGCAGTTATAAGAGCTCTGGAAACACCATATATTTT,CASSYKSSGNTIYF
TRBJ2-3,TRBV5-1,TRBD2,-,TGCGCCAGCAGCCCGCGGACTAGCGGGAGCACAGATACGCAGTATTTT,CASSPRTSGSTDTQYF
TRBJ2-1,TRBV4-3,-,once,TGCGCCAGCAGCCAAGGCGGAGGTAGGCAGGGATGGACGTCGGCGGATGAGCAGTTCTTC,CASSQGGGRQGWTSADEQFF
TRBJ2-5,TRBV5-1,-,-,TGCGCCAGCAGCCCAATGAAACAGGTCGCGGAGACCCAGTACTTC,CASSPMKQVAETQYF
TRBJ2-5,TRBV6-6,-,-,TGTGCCAGCGCGGCCCCCAGGGCCGAGACCCAGTACTTC,CASAAPRAETQYF